This is a list of T cell receptor beta chains from one sample in a study of blood T cell repertoires in COVID-19. The repertoire was sequenced with immunoSEQ multiplex PCR; TCRdb's copy has only in-frame clones and lacks some. This sample has around 190,000 clones, with 86% found just once. What was sequenced was PBMCs or T cells enriched from blood (not recorded which). These receptors all come from a man aged 35 to 55 with acute COVID-19. Each CDR3 is given with its conserved first and last residue. Each record gives: V gene, D gene, CDR3 protein. The D gene is left open where the match is weak.

V: TRBV9; D: TRBD1; CDR3: CASSVGGTVAEKLFF
V: TRBV10-3; D: -; CDR3: CAPAGKDRPSSEQYF
V: TRBV9; D: -; CDR3: CASSPGIVMNTIYF
V: TRBV3-1/TRBV3-2; D: TRBD1; CDR3: CASSQGTGGLLLHF
V: TRBV6-5; D: TRBD1; CDR3: CASSRGTGVSQPQHF
V: TRBV19; D: TRBD2; CDR3: CASTFGLGYEQYF
V: TRBV7-2; D: TRBD1; CDR3: CASSSTRDSAWFF
V: TRBV7-3; D: -; CDR3: CASSLISMGPTDTQYF
V: TRBV29-1; D: -; CDR3: CSVGGTLTSTDTQYF
V: TRBV5-1; D: -; CDR3: CASSPAQGEQYF